One and the same sample provided the 6 T cell receptor beta chains below, sequenced in a study of blood T cell repertoires in COVID-19. Clones were read by immunoSEQ multiplex PCR, and TCRdb kept only the in-frame ones, dropping some. The sample has about 120,000 clones, 75% to 90% seen once; the top ten hold 6.5% to 8.5%. The specimen sequenced was peripheral blood. The receptors here all came from a human donor in a cohort sampled during active COVID-19.

V and J are TRBV6-5 and TRBJ1-1, with 7 bases that match TRBD1. V lost 7 bases, J lost 5 bases, and 10 bases stayed unmatched. CDR1 and CDR2 from the germline V gene are MNHEY and SVGAGI. The CDR3 has 14 residues. For the CDR3, the DNA is TGTGCCAGCACCCGAGGAGGGGGCGAGACTGAAGCTTTCTTT. It yields the protein CASTRGGGETEAFF.

The chain uses TRBV5-5 and TRBJ2-3; D is undetermined. This CDR3 comprises 13 residues. Per the germline V gene, CDR1 is SGHKS and CDR2 is YYEKEE (reference sequence). V lost 0 bases and J 4 bases, leaving 6 bases between the germline ends. CDR3 amino acids: CASSLGPSDTQYF. In DNA form, the CDR3 reads TGTGCCAGCAGCTTGGGTCCCTCAGATACGCAGTATTTT.

This rearrangement joins TRBV2 to TRBJ2-5; D might be TRBD2 (5 bases). The CDR3 runs to 12 residues. CDR1 and CDR2 from the germline V gene are SNHLY and FYNNEI. The V gene lost 8 bases and the J gene lost 0 bases, with 7 bases spanning the gap. CDR3 coding DNA: TGTGCCAGCGTGACTAACCAAGAGACCCAGTACTTC. Residues: CASVTNQETQYF.

The CDR3 region is CASSSRRTANTEAFF. The CDR3 region has the DNA TGTGCCAGCAGCTCCCGCCGGACAGCGAACACTGAAGCTTTCTTT. The genes are TRBV7-2 and TRBJ1-1; possibly TRBD1 for D (6 bases). CDR1 is SGHTA, CDR2 FQGNSA, per germline. V was cut by 4 bases and J by 1 base, with 13 bases left in between. The CDR3 has 15 amino acids. Full variable domain (missing parts from reference TRBV7-2 and TRBJ1-1): GAGVSQSPSNKVTEKGKDVELRCDPISGHTALYWYRQSLGQGLEFLIYFQGNSAPDKSGLPSDRFSAERTGGSVSTLTIQRTQQEDSAVYLCASSSRRTANTEAFFGQGTRLTVV.

The chain combines TRBV7-8 with TRBJ1-2, with D possibly being TRBD1 (5 bases). V lost 1 base, J lost 4 bases, and 10 bases lay in between. The CDR3 totals 14 residues. From germline, CDR1 is SGHVS and CDR2 FQNEAQ. In nucleotides, the CDR3 is TGTGCCAGCAGCTTAGATCGCAGGGCCTATGGCTACACCTTC. Translating it yields CASSLDRRAYGYTF.

For the CDR3, the DNA is TGTGCCAGTAGTCTGCGACTAGCGGGAAGCACAGATACGCAGTATTTT. This encodes CASSLRLAGSTDTQYF. J is TRBJ2-3 and V is TRBV19; 11 bases align to TRBD2. Germline assignment: CDR1 LNHDA and CDR2 SQIVND (reference sequence). V was clipped by 5 bases and J by 0 bases; unmatched bases: 4. The CDR3 is 16 residues long.